Following are 13 T cell receptor beta chains from one sample sequenced in a study of Ad26.COV2.S vaccination and SARS-CoV-2 variants. Produced via immunoSEQ multiplex PCR; TCRdb's table is partial and in-frame only. Found here are about 350,000 clones, roughly 85% of them singletons; the top ten hold about 3.5%. Treatment: approximately 18 received Ad26.COV2.S at low or high dose, single or two shots; several received placebo; per-sample allocation not given. Sampling was done on day 63 after the first vaccine or placebo injection. The source material was peripheral blood, sampled in a trial of Ad26.COV2.S vaccine versus placebo. These receptors all stem from a person between 18 and 59 years old who received the Ad26.COV2.S COVID-19 vaccine or a placebo.

This clone was found once. The gene calls are TRBV5-1 and TRBJ2-7; no reliable D call. Germline CDR1 and CDR2: SGHRS and YFSETQ. Trimming pared 0 bases from V and 4 bases from J, leaving 8 bases between. The CDR3 has 13 residues. The CDR3 DNA reads TGCGCCAGCAGCTTGGCCAGCAAGTACGAGCAGTACTTC. It is translated as CASSLASKYEQYF. Variable domain in full (rest from reference TRBV5-1 and TRBJ2-7): KAGVTQTPRYLIKTRGQQVTLSCSPISGHRSVSWYQQTPGQGLQFLFEYFSETQRNKGNFPGRFSGRQFSNSRSEMNVSTLELGDSALYLCASSLASKYEQYFGPGTRLTVT.

The chain couples TRBV6-5 to TRBJ2-3; no definite D call. V lost 8 bases, J lost 2 bases, and 5 bases lay in between. CDR1 MNHEY and CDR2 SVGAGI come from the germline V gene. There are 11 residues in the CDR3. CDR3 in amino acids: CASGSTDTQYF. DNA for the CDR3: TGTGCCAGCGGGTCCACAGATACGCAGTATTTT.

This rearrangement joins TRBV23-1 to TRBJ1-1; TRBD1 is a possible D gene (5 bases). Being an ORF, TRBV23-1 has a function that is uncertain. Trimming pared 2 bases from V and 3 bases from J, leaving 19 bases between. The CDR3 extends over 17 amino acids. In DNA, the CDR3 is TGCGCCAGCAGTCAACCCCCCGGGGCCTTTGGTTACACTGAAGCTTTCTTT. Amino acid sequence: CASSQPPGAFGYTEAFF.

This chain connects TRBV5-6 to TRBJ2-7; 8 nucleotides agree with TRBD1. V gave up 5 bases and J gave up 3 bases; unmatched junction bases: 7. Germline CDR1 reads SGHDT; CDR2 reads YYEEEE. CDR3 length: 14 amino acids. CDR3: CASSPRDRYYEQYF. As DNA, the CDR3 is TGTGCCAGCAGTCCCCGGGACAGGTACTACGAGCAGTACTTC.

V is TRBV6-4 and J is TRBJ2-1; 12 nucleotides line up with TRBD2. Germline CDR1 MRHNA, CDR2 SNTAGT. V dropped 5 bases and J dropped 8; count of bases not matched to a gene: 7. The CDR3 is made up of 15 amino acids. The CDR3: CASSKTSGGNDEQFF. The DNA of the CDR3 is TGTGCCAGCAGTAAAACTAGCGGGGGGAACGATGAGCAGTTCTTC.

This clone was found once. J is TRBJ2-3 and V is TRBV5-1, with D hard to call. Between the trimmed V and J ends, which lost 4 bases and 4 bases, there was a span of 7 bases. Germline V lookup: CDR1 SGHRS, CDR2 YFSETQ. The CDR3 consists of 12 residues. CDR3 region: CASSVTPDTQYF. The CDR3 DNA reads as TGCGCCAGCAGCGTGACCCCAGATACGCAGTATTTT.

This rearrangement joins TRBV19 to TRBJ1-4; D is undetermined. Looked up from germline, CDR1 is LNHDA and CDR2 is SQIVND (reference sequence). Trimming pared 4 bases from V and 2 bases from J, leaving 14 bases between. The CDR3 contains 16 residues. In DNA, the CDR3 is TGTGCCAGTAGTACGGGCCTTACAGTGACTAATGAAAAACTGTTTTTT. It is translated as CASSTGLTVTNEKLFF.

The table lists this clone with a count of one. V and J are TRBV7-2 and TRBJ1-1; D unclear. The V end lost 1 base, the J end lost 1 base, and 7 bases lay between the germline ends. The CDR3 length is 14 residues. Germline V gene lookup returns CDR1 SGHTA and CDR2 FQGNSA. This CDR3 is CASSLVQQNTEAFF. DNA of the CDR3: TGTGCCAGCAGCTTAGTTCAGCAGAACACTGAAGCTTTCTTT.

In this sample, this clone turned up a few times. This chain uses TRBV6-2 or TRBV6-3 with TRBJ2-7; D possibly corresponds to TRBD1 (6 bases). Trimming took 6 bases from V and 2 from J, leaving 14 bases between them. CDR1 is MNHEY and CDR2 is SVGEGT in the germline V gene. The CDR3 spans 14 residues. The chain's CDR3 is CASSPNRDPYEQYF. CDR3 DNA sequence: TGTGCCAGCAGCCCGAACAGGGACCCCTACGAGCAGTACTTC.

This chain connects TRBV6-1 to TRBJ2-7; D call uncertain. Germline CDR1 reads MNHNS; CDR2 reads SASEGT. This CDR3 contains 16 residues. V was shortened by 1 base and J by 3 bases, with 16 bases between the two germline ends. The CDR3 protein is CASSEDNESTFYEQYF. CDR3 sequence (DNA): TGTGCCAGCAGTGAAGATAACGAATCCACATTCTACGAGCAGTACTTC.

The V and J genes are TRBV10-1 and TRBJ2-3; 7 nucleotides align to TRBD1. This CDR3 region has 14 residues. Unmatched junction bases numbered 3, after V lost 3 bases and J lost 3 bases. CDR1 is WNHNN, CDR2 SYGVQD, per germline (reference sequence). As DNA, the CDR3 is TGCGCCAGCAGTGAAGGCAGGGGGACAGATACGCAGTATTTT. Its translation: CASSEGRGTDTQYF.

J is TRBJ2-2 and V is TRBV4-3; TRBD2 aligns across 7 bases. J gave up 6 bases and V 1 base, and 11 bases lay outside the gene matches. The CDR3 is 17 residues long. CDR1 and CDR2 from the germline V gene are LGHNA and YSLEER. In DNA form, the CDR3 reads TGCGCCAGCAGCCAAGCGCGAAAGCGGGATAGGGCCGGGGAGCTGTTTTTT. It encodes CASSQARKRDRAGELFF.

The chain couples TRBV12-3 or TRBV12-4 to TRBJ2-3, with 7 bases fitting TRBD2. Unmatched junction bases numbered 5, after V lost 8 bases and J lost 3 bases. This CDR3 has 13 amino acids. This CDR3 is CASGGGFTDTQYF. The CDR3 DNA reads as TGTGCCAGCGGGGGGGGTTTTACAGATACGCAGTATTTT.